These 22 T cell receptor beta chains were all obtained from the same sample, sequenced in a study of T cell responses to AZD1222 COVID-19 vaccine. TCRdb keeps only in-frame clones here, not all; method: immunoSEQ multiplex PCR. This sample carries roughly 120,000 clones, 70% to 90% of them seen once, and the ten largest clones take roughly 3.9%. Sequencing used peripheral blood, obtained on day 0 of MenACWY control vaccination. All receptors come from an adult in good health.

V is TRBV19 and J is TRBJ2-7; D is unresolved. Trimming removed 0 bases from V and 7 bases from J, with 10 bases in between. The germline CDR1 and CDR2 sequences are LNHDA and SQIVND (reference sequence). This CDR3 is built from 13 residues. CDR3 sequence: CASSIDLPGEQYF. The DNA for the CDR3 is TGTGCCAGTAGTATAGATCTGCCCGGGGAGCAGTACTTC.

The rearrangement uses TRBV5-1 and TRBJ1-2; D is uncertain. V dropped 0 bases and J dropped 9 bases, with 6 bases sitting between them. Looked up from germline, CDR1 is SGHRS and CDR2 is YFSETQ. The CDR3 loop spans 11 amino acids. The CDR3 spells CASSLEGSYTF. The CDR3 bases are TGCGCCAGCAGCTTGGAAGGTAGCTACACCTTC.

The chain uses TRBV6-2 or TRBV6-3 and TRBJ1-6; the match to TRBD1 covers 9 bases. Germline V CDR1 and CDR2: MNHEY, SVGEGT. This CDR3 is built from 19 residues. V lost 2 bases, J lost 0 bases, and 8 bases stayed unmatched. CDR3 protein: CASSYHRDRVISYNSPLHF. The CDR3 DNA sequence: TGTGCCAGCAGTTACCACCGGGACAGGGTGATCTCCTATAATTCACCCCTCCACTTT.

The chain is built from TRBV5-6 and TRBJ1-1; D gene ambiguous. The V and J ends lost 4 bases and 3 bases respectively, with 10 bases between them. The CDR3 length is 13 residues. Looked up from germline, CDR1 is SGHDT and CDR2 is YYEEEE. The CDR3 loop is CASSTSRDTEAFF. DNA for the CDR3: TGTGCCAGCAGCACGAGCCGCGACACTGAAGCTTTCTTT.

The chain carries TRBV19 and TRBJ2-2; tentative D call: TRBD2 (6 bases). V lost 10 bases and J 0 bases, leaving 15 bases between the germline ends. The CDR3 contains 15 residues. Germline lookup yields CDR1 LNHDA and CDR2 SQIVND (reference sequence). DNA for the CDR3: TGTGCCACCCGATCGGGGGAGGCGAACACCGGGGAGCTGTTTTTT. This translates into CATRSGEANTGELFF.

CDR3 in DNA: TGTGCCAGCAGCTTAAGGGGGAAAGTGGACTATGGCTACACCTTC. Translated: CASSLRGKVDYGYTF. The chain combines TRBV7-2 with TRBJ1-2; D might be TRBD1 (6 bases). This CDR3 region has 15 residues. The V end lost 2 bases, the J end lost 3 bases, and 13 bases lay between the germline ends. Germline CDR1 SGHTA, CDR2 FQGNSA.

This clone has just one count. V usage is TRBV9 and J usage is TRBJ1-2; D is uncertain. Trimming stripped 0 bases from V and 7 bases from J, with 16 bases between. The CDR3 is 15 amino acids. From germline, CDR1 is SGDLS and CDR2 YYNGEE. The chain's CDR3 is CASSVEVAPLSGYTF. The CDR3 DNA is TGTGCCAGCAGCGTAGAGGTGGCCCCTTTGTCTGGCTACACCTTC. The variable domain in full, completed from reference TRBV9 and TRBJ1-2, reads DSGVTQTPKHLITATGQRVTLRCSPRSGDLSVYWYQQSLDQGLQFLIQYYNGEERAKGNILERFSAQQFPDLHSELNLSSLELGDSALYFCASSVEVAPLSGYTFGSGTRLTVV.

This clone was seen a few times. V usage is TRBV28 and J usage is TRBJ1-6, with D unresolved. The CDR3 has 12 residues. Germline CDR1 and CDR2: MDHEN and SYDVKM. Trimming shortened V by 4 bases and J by 7 bases, and 5 bases separated the two germline ends. CDR3 sequence (DNA): TGTGCCAGCAGTTCCATAAATTCACCCCTCCACTTT. Translating it yields CASSSINSPLHF.

The chain employs TRBV15 and TRBJ2-3; 8 bases are shared with TRBD2. There are 14 residues in the CDR3. V trimming: 4 bases; J trimming: 3 bases; junction bases outside the gene matches: 3. Germline CDR1 reads LNHNV; CDR2 reads YYDKDF (reference sequence). CDR3 DNA: TGTGCCACCAGCAAAGCGGGGGATACAGATACGCAGTATTTT. Its protein product is CATSKAGDTDTQYF.

The CDR3 sequence is CASRLANQPQHF. CDR3 nucleotides: TGTGCCAGCAGGCTCGCCAATCAGCCCCAGCATTTT. The chain employs TRBV28 and TRBJ1-5; D gene ambiguous. CDR1 and CDR2 from the germline V gene are MDHEN and SYDVKM. The CDR3 is 12 residues long. Trimming left V 6 bases short and J 3 bases short, with 6 bases between.

The chain links TRBV7-6 to TRBJ2-3, with 10 bases that match TRBD2. The CDR3 length is 16 residues. Germline trimming cut 1 base from V and 5 bases from J; bases unmatched to any gene: 6. Germline V gene sequence: CDR1 SGHVS, CDR2 FNYEAQ. In DNA form, the CDR3 reads TGTGCCAGCAGCTTAGACTCACTAGCGGGGATAGATACGCAGTATTTT. It yields the protein CASSLDSLAGIDTQYF.

The chain joins TRBV11-1 to TRBJ2-1; D is unclear. V was pared by 1 base and J by 0 bases, with 7 bases between. The CDR3 contains 15 residues. Germline V gives CDR1 SGHAT, CDR2 FQDESV (reference sequence). CDR3 residues: CASSLDWSSYNEQFF. CDR3 in DNA: TGTGCCAGCAGCTTAGATTGGAGCTCCTACAATGAGCAGTTCTTC. Filled out from reference TRBV11-1 and TRBJ2-1, the complete variable domain reads EAEVAQSPRYKITEKSQAVAFWCDPISGHATLYWYRQILGQGPELLVQFQDESVVDDSQLPKDRFSAERLKGVDSTLKIQPAELGDSAMYLCASSLDWSSYNEQFFGPGTRLTVL.

The rearrangement uses TRBV7-9 and TRBJ2-1, with D hard to call. From germline, CDR1 is SEHNR and CDR2 FQNEAQ (reference sequence). V lost 6 bases and J 7 bases, leaving 7 bases between the germline ends. The CDR3 extends over 11 amino acids. In DNA, the CDR3 is TGTGCCAGCAGTGTACTTAATGAGCAGTTCTTC. Encoded protein: CASSVLNEQFF. The full variable domain, its missing parts supplied by reference TRBV7-9 and TRBJ2-1, is DTGVSQNPRHKITKRGQNVTFRCDPISEHNRLYWYRQTLGQGPEFLTYFQNEAQLEKSRLLSDRFSAERPKGSFSTLEIQRTEQGDSAMYLCASSVLNEQFFGPGTRLTVL.

DNA of the CDR3: TGCGCCAGCAGCGGGCCTCTTCGGAACACTGAAGCTTTCTTT. Amino acids: CASSGPLRNTEAFF. The chain is built from TRBV4-1 and TRBJ1-1; D not resolved. CDR1 is MGHRA and CDR2 is YSYEKL in the germline V gene. Trimming removed 5 bases at V and 1 base at J, with 11 bases between. This CDR3 has 14 amino acids.

The V gene is TRBV7-9, the J gene TRBJ1-3; D ambiguous. V lost 0 bases and J 2 bases, leaving 11 bases between the germline ends. CDR1 SEHNR and CDR2 FQNEAQ come from the germline V gene (reference sequence). CDR3 size: 16 residues. CDR3 nucleotide sequence: TGTGCCAGCAGCTTAGCGTATCGGCTCCCTGGAAACACCATATATTTT. Protein product: CASSLAYRLPGNTIYF.

The genes are TRBV28 and TRBJ1-6, with 8 bases identical to TRBD1. The germline V gene has CDR1 MDHEN and CDR2 SYDVKM. The CDR3 spans 14 residues. V lost 4 bases, J lost 12 bases, and 8 bases stayed unmatched. This CDR3 is CASSSGTGGLPLHF. The CDR3 DNA sequence: TGTGCCAGCAGTTCTGGAACAGGGGGTTTACCCCTCCACTTT. The full variable domain, its missing parts supplied by reference TRBV28 and TRBJ1-6, is DVKVTQSSRYLVKRTGEKVFLECVQDMDHENMFWYRQDPGLGLRLIYFSYDVKMKEKGDIPEGYSVSREKKERFSLILESASTNQTSMYLCASSSGTGGLPLHFGNGTRLTVT.

The CDR3 reads CASSPGAYEQYF. The DNA for the CDR3 is TGTGCCAGCTCCCCGGGGGCCTACGAGCAGTACTTC. The chain combines TRBV9 with TRBJ2-7; the D gene is possibly TRBD2 (6 bases). This CDR3 is 12 amino acids long. Trimming took 7 bases from V and 2 from J, leaving 10 bases between them. The germline CDR1 and CDR2 sequences are SGDLS and YYNGEE.

The chain is built from TRBV15 and TRBJ1-2, with TRBD1 identical over 10 bases. V lost 5 bases to trimming and J lost 4 bases; unmatched junction nucleotides: 7. Germline V lookup: CDR1 LNHNV, CDR2 YYDKDF (reference sequence). This CDR3 is 15 amino acids long. CDR3 in amino acids: CATSRRQGAGYGYTF. CDR3 DNA: TGTGCCACCAGCCGAAGACAGGGGGCCGGCTATGGCTACACCTTC.

The chain couples TRBV28 to TRBJ2-3; unclear D gene. CDR1 and CDR2 from the germline V gene are MDHEN and SYDVKM. This CDR3 region has 15 residues. V gave up 3 bases and J gave up 2 bases, with 12 bases separating them. CDR3 DNA sequence: TGTGCCAGCAGTTTCTCGCCTACCTCCACAGATACGCAGTATTTT. As protein: CASSFSPTSTDTQYF.

The chain uses TRBV28 and TRBJ1-2; possible D gene TRBD1, 6 bases. The germline V and J ends were trimmed by 2 bases and 4 bases, with 29 bases remaining between them. The CDR3 spans 20 residues. Germline V lookup: CDR1 MDHEN, CDR2 SYDVKM. The CDR3, as DNA: TGTGCCAGCAGTTTACAGAAGGTTCGGACAGCTAAGCCTGATACCTATGGCTACACCTTC. Translating gives CASSLQKVRTAKPDTYGYTF.

The chain joins TRBV27 to TRBJ2-7, with TRBD1 matching 7 bases. Trimming cost V 6 bases and J 7 bases; bases outside gene matches: 18. The CDR3 extends over 16 amino acids. Germline lookup yields CDR1 MNHEY and CDR2 SMNVEV (reference sequence). CDR3 nucleotide sequence: TGTGCCAGCAGCCCGGGACAGCCGGATCTCCTACGAGAGCAGTACTTC. Amino acid sequence: CASSPGQPDLLREQYF.

J is TRBJ1-4 and V is TRBV19, with a possible D match to TRBD1 (5 bases). This CDR3 is built from 17 residues. V shed 2 bases and J shed 0 bases, with 13 bases lying between them. Germline V gives CDR1 LNHDA, CDR2 SQIVND (reference sequence). DNA for the CDR3: TGTGCCAGTAGTATACGAGCAACAGGTGCAACTAATGAAAAACTGTTTTTT. This encodes CASSIRATGATNEKLFF.